The 25 T cell receptor beta chains below all came from one sample that was sequenced in a study of T cells in Graves' hyperthyroidism and ophthalmopathy. Amplified TCR beta CDR3 regions derived from RNA transcripts. An initial round of RT-PCR targeting the TCR CDR3 relied on the HTBI primer set. TCRdb fed the multiplex PCR reads into MiXCR, producing one record per CDR3 protein. The profile shows approximately 690,000 distinct CDR3 sequences, roughly 15% of them singletons. The sample was blood. These receptors originate from a woman aged 45 to 65 with Graves' ophthalmopathy.

This CDR3 is CATKAHELAGVDEQFF. The CDR3 DNA follows: TGTGCCACCAAAGCCCACGAACTAGCGGGAGTAGATGAGCAGTTCTTC. The V and J genes are TRBV24-1 and TRBJ2-1; 11 bases map to TRBD2. With V trimmed by 8 bases and J by 8 bases, 13 bases remained unmatched. This CDR3 has 16 residues. Per germline, CDR1 KGHDR and CDR2 SFDVKD.

This clonotype came up many times. The genes are TRBV5-1 and TRBJ1-1; D not resolved. Germline V gene sequence: CDR1 SGHRS, CDR2 YFSETQ. V was cut by 0 bases and J by 5 bases, with 11 bases left in between. CDR3 length equals 14 residues. As DNA, the CDR3 is TGCGCCAGCAGCTTGGTTGGAGGGTCGACTGAAGCTTTCTTT. This codes for CASSLVGGSTEAFF.

The chain uses TRBV19 and TRBJ2-7, with TRBD1 as a possible D gene (5 bases). Germline values: CDR1 LNHDA, CDR2 SQIVND (reference sequence). V lost 4 bases and J lost 0, with 10 bases in between. This CDR3 comprises 14 residues. The CDR3 region is CASSTRVYSYEQYF. As DNA, the CDR3 is TGTGCCAGTAGTACCAGGGTCTACTCCTACGAGCAGTACTTC.

The sample holds many counts of this clonotype. The CDR3 reads CASSSRLAGGKNIQYF. CDR3 nucleotides: TGTGCCAGCAGTTCCCGACTAGCGGGAGGGAAAAACATTCAGTACTTC. V and J are TRBV28 and TRBJ2-4, with TRBD2 matching over 14 bases. CDR1 MDHEN and CDR2 SYDVKM come from the germline V gene. V shed 4 bases, J shed 4 bases, and the junction held 3 bases outside the gene matches. The CDR3 has 16 residues. The variable domain in full, completed from reference TRBV28 and TRBJ2-4, reads DVKVTQSSRYLVKRTGEKVFLECVQDMDHENMFWYRQDPGLGLRLIYFSYDVKMKEKGDIPEGYSVSREKKERFSLILESASTNQTSMYLCASSSRLAGGKNIQYFGAGTRLSVL.

This clonotype was seen many times. The J gene is TRBJ2-1, the V gene TRBV24-1; the match to TRBD2 covers 9 bases. This CDR3 contains 14 residues. Trimming at V came to 4 bases and at J to 11 bases, leaving 8 bases not matched to a gene. Germline V lookup: CDR1 KGHDR, CDR2 SFDVKD. CDR3 bases: TGTGCCACCAGTGACTTGGCGGGAGGGCACCAGCAGTTCTTC. This translates into CATSDLAGGHQQFF.

This chain connects TRBV4-2 to TRBJ2-7; D not certain. The CDR3 contains 13 residues. V lost 2 bases to trimming and J lost 5 bases, with 10 bases between them. Germline-derived CDR1 and CDR2 are LGHNA and YNFKEQ. CDR3: CASSQNFADEQYF. CDR3 nucleotides: TGTGCCAGCAGCCAAAATTTCGCAGACGAGCAGTACTTC.

Ten or more counts support this clonotype. The rearrangement uses TRBV7-8 and TRBJ1-1; possible D gene TRBD1, 6 bases. This CDR3 comprises 16 residues. The germline V and J ends were trimmed by 2 bases and 0 bases, with 13 bases remaining between them. Germline V lookup: CDR1 SGHVS, CDR2 FQNEAQ. The DNA for the CDR3 is TGTGCCAGCAGCTTAAATACAGGGCCTATGAACACTGAAGCTTTCTTT. Translated, it gives CASSLNTGPMNTEAFF.

This clonotype was seen repeatedly, ten times or more. The V gene is TRBV6-1, the J gene TRBJ2-1, with a tentative D call TRBD2 (5 bases). The CDR3 loop spans 13 amino acids. Looked up from germline, CDR1 is MNHNS and CDR2 is SASEGT. V gave up 5 bases and J gave up 4 bases, with 9 bases separating them. The CDR3 coding sequence is TGTGCCAGCAGTACCCGGACTTACAATGAGCAGTTCTTC. Its translation is CASSTRTYNEQFF.

At least ten counts were recorded for this clonotype. CDR3 residues: CASSPVDSTPYNEQFF. Written as DNA, the CDR3 is TGTGCCAGCAGTCCCGTAGACTCTACGCCTTACAATGAGCAGTTCTTC. The chain recombines TRBV28 with TRBJ2-1; D is unclear. Germline V CDR1 and CDR2: MDHEN, SYDVKM. The CDR3 sequence is 16 residues long. V lost 5 bases and J lost 4, with 18 bases in between.

The gene calls are TRBV4-3 and TRBJ2-3; a weak D match, TRBD2 (6 bases). The CDR3 has 16 residues. V lost 1 base and J 2 bases, leaving 13 bases between the germline ends. The germline V gene has CDR1 LGHNA and CDR2 YSLEER. The DNA of the CDR3 is TGCGCCAGCAGCCAAGGTTCAGCGGGTTCCACAGATACGCAGTATTTT. Its protein product is CASSQGSAGSTDTQYF.

Turning to this clonotype: A much larger clone differs by one base, so this may be a read error. The V gene is TRBV6-2 or TRBV6-3, the J gene TRBJ1-2; D uncertain. This CDR3 has 16 residues. In germline, CDR1 is MNHEY, CDR2 SVGEGT. The CDR3 coding sequence is TGTGCCAGCTACCCCCAAAAACCGGGCCGTTCCAATGGCAACACCTTC. Encoded protein: CASYPQKPGRSNGNTF.

This chain joins TRBV20-1 and TRBJ2-1; D is ambiguous. Germline V gene data show CDR1 as DFQATT and CDR2 as SNEGSKA (reference sequence). The length of the CDR3 is 12 residues. Trimming cost V 3 bases and J 4 bases, with 7 bases left between them. CDR3 nucleotide sequence: TGCAGTGCTAGTAAAGCTTACAATGAGCAGTTCTTC. It codes for CSASKAYNEQFF.

This clonotype was counted between two and nine times. This sequence joins TRBV29-1 and TRBJ2-5; D possibly corresponds to TRBD1 (6 bases). Germline V gene data show CDR1 as SQVTM and CDR2 as ANQGSEA. The CDR3 loop spans 20 amino acids. Trimming removed 0 bases from V and 4 bases from J, with 30 bases in between. For the CDR3, the DNA is TGCAGCGTTGAAGATGGTTACTTTGTTAGGGGGATAAAACTGGGAGAGACCCAGTACTTC. It specifies CSVEDGYFVRGIKLGETQYF.

This clonotype was picked up a small number of times. The J gene is TRBJ2-1, the V gene TRBV7-9, with D tentatively TRBD2 (6 bases). The germline V and J ends were trimmed by 7 bases and 2 bases, with 12 bases remaining between them. The CDR3 is made up of 14 amino acids. Germline values: CDR1 SEHNR, CDR2 FQNEAQ (reference sequence). The CDR3 bases are TGTGCCAGCACCCAGGGAGGTCCCTACAATGAGCAGTTCTTC. Translation: CASTQGGPYNEQFF.

This clonotype was detected ten times or more. The J gene is TRBJ2-3, the V gene TRBV2; 10 bases align to TRBD2. Germline CDR1 is SNHLY and CDR2 is FYNNEI. This CDR3 is 15 amino acids long. After removal of 6 bases from V and 5 bases from J, the junction contained 8 bases not matched to a gene. CDR3 in amino acids: CASSRELAGLDTQYF. The CDR3 DNA sequence: TGTGCCAGCAGCAGGGAACTAGCGGGATTAGATACGCAGTATTTT.

This clonotype was observed many times. V gene TRBV3-1 combines with J gene TRBJ2-1; D remains unclear. CDR3 length: 15 residues. V was pared by 1 base and J by 0 bases, with 7 bases between. Looked up from germline, CDR1 is LGHDT and CDR2 is YNNKEL (reference sequence). The CDR3 DNA reads TGTGCCAGCAGCCAAGGAGACTCCTCCTACAATGAGCAGTTCTTC. Encoded protein: CASSQGDSSYNEQFF.

At least ten counts were recorded for this clonotype. The gene calls are TRBV6-2 or TRBV6-3 and TRBJ1-1; D is unclear. CDR1 is MNHEY and CDR2 is SVGEGT in the germline V gene. V lost 0 bases to trimming and J lost 3 bases, with 5 bases between them. This CDR3 region has 13 residues. This CDR3 reads CASSYSDHTEAFF. The CDR3 DNA follows: TGTGCCAGCAGTTACTCGGATCACACTGAAGCTTTCTTT.

This clonotype was found many times. This rearrangement joins TRBV6-2 or TRBV6-3 to TRBJ2-1; 11 bases are a match to TRBD2. The length of the CDR3 is 15 residues. The germline CDR1 and CDR2 sequences are MNHEY and SVGEGT. V was pared by 4 bases and J by 6 bases, with 5 bases of the junction left unmatched. The CDR3 loop is CASSSGGLAANEQFF. For the CDR3, the DNA is TGTGCCAGCAGTTCAGGGGGACTAGCGGCCAATGAGCAGTTCTTC.

The rearrangement joins TRBV4-3 to TRBJ2-3; possibly TRBD2 for D (6 bases). The CDR3 runs 15 residues. The germline CDR1 and CDR2 sequences are LGHNA and YSLEER. Trimming took 0 bases from V and 8 from J, leaving 15 bases between them. Here the CDR3 DNA reads TGCGCCAGCAGCCAAGATTCGCAGGTGGGGGGTACGCAGTATTTT. As protein: CASSQDSQVGGTQYF.

At least ten counts were recorded for this clonotype. J is TRBJ2-5 and V is TRBV6-1; maybe TRBD1 (6 bases). The CDR3 totals 15 residues. V was shortened by 6 bases and J by 2 bases, with 16 bases between the two germline ends. Germline loops: CDR1 MNHNS, CDR2 SASEGT. CDR3 sequence (DNA): TGTGCCAGCAGAGCCCTCAGGGGTAATCAAGAGACCCAGTACTTC. It codes for CASRALRGNQETQYF.

About this clonotype itself: Given a much more abundant clone one base away, this may be a read error. V gene TRBV3-1 combines with J gene TRBJ2-1, with D unclear. This CDR3 has 15 residues. Germline V gene lookup returns CDR1 LGHDT and CDR2 YNNKEL (reference sequence). With 7 bases removed from V and 0 bases from J, the gap between germline ends came to 13 bases. The CDR3 sequence: CASTPTRSSYNEQFF. CDR3 bases: TGTGCCAGCACTCCCACGAGAAGCTCCTACAATGAGCAGTTCTTC.

The sample holds a few counts of this clonotype. The J gene is TRBJ1-1, the V gene TRBV6-1; TRBD1 matches 7 bases. The CDR3 is 14 amino acids. J gave up 0 bases and V 6 bases, and 4 bases lay outside the gene matches. The V gene's germline CDR1 is MNHNS and CDR2 SASEGT. The CDR3 sequence is CASRETGMNTEAFF. The CDR3 region has the DNA TGTGCCAGCAGGGAGACAGGGATGAACACTGAAGCTTTCTTT.

The CDR3 DNA sequence: TGTGCCACCAGTGATTGGAAAGCCGGGGGCACAGATACGCAGTATTTT. This sequence encodes CATSDWKAGGTDTQYF. The chain employs TRBV24-1 and TRBJ2-3; possible D gene TRBD2, 5 bases. V lost 2 bases to trimming and J lost 1 base, with 12 bases between them. The CDR3 is made up of 16 amino acids. Germline V gives CDR1 KGHDR, CDR2 SFDVKD.

This clonotype was picked up many times. The chain links TRBV7-2 to TRBJ2-1; D perhaps matches TRBD1 (5 bases). CDR3 length equals 14 residues. Between the trimmed V and J ends, which lost 5 bases and 8 bases, there was a span of 16 bases. CDR1 SGHTA and CDR2 FQGNSA come from the germline V gene. The CDR3: CASSPGMGRDEQFF. The CDR3 DNA follows: TGTGCCAGCAGCCCAGGGATGGGTCGCGATGAGCAGTTCTTC.

This clonotype was picked up many times. The gene calls are TRBV29-1 and TRBJ2-1, with D possibly being TRBD2 (7 bases). This CDR3 region has 14 residues. Germline CDR1 SQVTM, CDR2 ANQGSEA. The V and J ends lost 3 bases and 7 bases respectively, with 16 bases between them. The CDR3 loop is CSVERGRAGNEQFF. DNA of the CDR3: TGCAGCGTTGAGAGGGGGAGGGCCGGAAATGAGCAGTTCTTC.